Listed below are T cell receptor beta chains from one sample, sequenced in a study of identical twins. TCRdb processed the 5' RACE reads anew with MiXCR; each CDR3 protein has one entry. The sample lists some 1,600,000 distinct CDR3 sequences, about 32% occurring once. Specimen: cord blood. The receptors derive from a newborn girl in good health. The CDR3 runs from the conserved cysteine through the conserved F or W. Each record gives: V gene, J gene, D gene, CDR3 length, clone size, CDR3 DNA, CDR3 protein. A D gene is named only where the DNA matches it firmly. Size is omitted from some rows. Given values are once, few, many or a class for expanded clones.

v_gene: TRBV6-6
j_gene: TRBJ1-1
d_gene: TRBD1
len: 16
abundance: .
CDR3nt: TGTGCCAGCACCCCGGGACAGGGGACTTTCAACACTGAGGCTTTCTTT
CDR3aa: CASTPGQGTFNTEAFF

v_gene: TRBV11-2
j_gene: TRBJ1-2
d_gene: TRBD1
len: 14
abundance: .
CDR3nt: TGTGCCAGCAGCTTAGGGACAGGGCAGCATGGCTACACCTTC
CDR3aa: CASSLGTGQHGYTF

v_gene: TRBV20-1
j_gene: TRBJ1-2
d_gene: TRBD1
len: 13
abundance: few
CDR3nt: TGCAGTGCCCGGGACAGGAAAAAAGGGGGCTACACCTTC
CDR3aa: CSARDRKKGGYTF

v_gene: TRBV12-3/TRBV12-4
j_gene: TRBJ2-3
d_gene: TRBD2
len: 15
abundance: .
CDR3nt: TGTGCCGGCAGTTTCCCTAGCGGGAGAGCAGATACGCAGTATTTT
CDR3aa: CAGSFPSGRADTQYF

v_gene: TRBV15
j_gene: TRBJ2-3
d_gene: .
len: 16
abundance: .
CDR3nt: TGTGCCACCAGCCCCCCGACAGGCGCTTCCACAGATACGCAGTATTTT
CDR3aa: CATSPPTGASTDTQYF

v_gene: TRBV7-2
j_gene: TRBJ2-5
d_gene: .
len: 14
abundance: few
CDR3nt: TGTGCCAGCAGCTCCTTTTTACTAGCAGAGACCCAGTACTTC
CDR3aa: CASSSFLLAETQYF

v_gene: TRBV3-1
j_gene: TRBJ2-1
d_gene: .
len: 14
abundance: few
CDR3nt: TGTGCCAGCAGCCGGGGCGGGAATATTAATGAGCAGTTCTTC
CDR3aa: CASSRGGNINEQFF

v_gene: TRBV3-1
j_gene: TRBJ2-7
d_gene: .
len: 17
abundance: .
CDR3nt: TGTGCCAGCAGCCAAGATTTAAACAGGAGGAACTCCTACGAGCAGTACTTC
CDR3aa: CASSQDLNRRNSYEQYF

v_gene: TRBV5-5
j_gene: TRBJ1-2
d_gene: .
len: 15
abundance: few
CDR3nt: TGTGCCAGCAGCTTGGAGACAGCGAGAAACTATGGCTACACCTTC
CDR3aa: CASSLETARNYGYTF

v_gene: TRBV5-1
j_gene: TRBJ2-3
d_gene: TRBD2
len: 16
abundance: .
CDR3nt: TGCGCCAGCAGCCCCCGGTTGGCTAGCGGGACAGATACGCAGTATTTT
CDR3aa: CASSPRLASGTDTQYF

v_gene: TRBV6-6
j_gene: TRBJ2-7
d_gene: .
len: 16
abundance: .
CDR3nt: TGTGCCAGCAGTTACACAGGAGGCGGGGCAGCCTACGAGCAGTACTTC
CDR3aa: CASSYTGGGAAYEQYF

v_gene: TRBV7-9
j_gene: TRBJ2-7
d_gene: .
len: 13
abundance: .
CDR3nt: TGTGCCAGCAGCTCAAGCTCAGGGGTCGAGCAGTACTTC
CDR3aa: CASSSSSGVEQYF

v_gene: TRBV4-1
j_gene: TRBJ2-1
d_gene: TRBD2
len: 18
abundance: few
CDR3nt: TGCGCCAGCAGCCAAGATGGGGGACTAGCGGTCTCCTACAATGAGCAGTTCTTC
CDR3aa: CASSQDGGLAVSYNEQFF

v_gene: TRBV2
j_gene: TRBJ1-1
d_gene: TRBD1
len: 16
abundance: .
CDR3nt: TGTGCCAGCAAATCCTCGGCAGGGGGTTTGAACACTGAAGCTTTCTTT
CDR3aa: CASKSSAGGLNTEAFF

v_gene: TRBV20-1
j_gene: TRBJ2-3
d_gene: TRBD2
len: 14
abundance: many
CDR3nt: TGCAGTGCTAGAGGACTAGCGGGAGCAGATACGCAGTATTTT
CDR3aa: CSARGLAGADTQYF

v_gene: TRBV11-2
j_gene: TRBJ2-4
d_gene: TRBD2
len: 17
abundance: few
CDR3nt: TGTGCCAGCAGCTTAGTTGGCGGGGGGCTGATCAAAAACATTCAGTACTTC
CDR3aa: CASSLVGGGLIKNIQYF

v_gene: TRBV5-6
j_gene: TRBJ2-3
d_gene: TRBD2
len: 15
abundance: many
CDR3nt: TGTGCCAGCAGCTTGGCACTAGCGGGAGTAGATACGCAGTATTTT
CDR3aa: CASSLALAGVDTQYF

v_gene: TRBV20-1
j_gene: TRBJ2-1
d_gene: TRBD2
len: 13
abundance: .
CDR3nt: TGCAGTGCTACCGGGACTAGGAATGGTGAGCAGTTCTTC
CDR3aa: CSATGTRNGEQFF

v_gene: TRBV12-3/TRBV12-4
j_gene: TRBJ1-1
d_gene: .
len: 13
abundance: many
CDR3nt: TGTGCCAGCAGTTTTCGGGGGGGCACTGAAGCTTTCTTT
CDR3aa: CASSFRGGTEAFF

v_gene: TRBV10-3
j_gene: TRBJ2-2
d_gene: .
len: 14
abundance: .
CDR3nt: TGTGCCATCAGTGAGCCCCTTATCACCGGGGAGCTGTTTTTT
CDR3aa: CAISEPLITGELFF

v_gene: TRBV10-3
j_gene: TRBJ1-2
d_gene: TRBD1
len: 14
abundance: few
CDR3nt: TGTGCCATCAGTGTATCGGACAGGGCTTTTGGCTACACCTTC
CDR3aa: CAISVSDRAFGYTF

v_gene: TRBV27
j_gene: TRBJ2-1
d_gene: TRBD2
len: 18
abundance: few
CDR3nt: TGTGCCAGCATGGGGCCTAGCGGGAGGGTCCGGGACTACAATGAGCAGTTCTTC
CDR3aa: CASMGPSGRVRDYNEQFF